These 25 T cell receptor beta chains originate from one sample sequenced in a study of cytomegalovirus exposure and HLA in healthy donors. Libraries were prepared by immunoSEQ multiplex PCR; TCRdb keeps only in-frame clonotypes and omits some of them. Seen here are roughly 150,000 clones, approximately 90% observed once, and the top ten hold under 3%. The sequencing input was PBMCs. Receptor source: a man between 18 and 35 years old in good health and CMV-seronegative.

This chain uses TRBV9 with TRBJ1-1, with D possibly being TRBD1 (5 bases). CDR1 and CDR2 (germline): SGDLS, YYNGEE. Trimming took off 2 bases at V and 5 bases at J, with 16 bases between the two ends. The CDR3 extends over 15 amino acids. CDR3 nucleotide sequence: TGTGCCAGCAGCGTTAGGTCAGGGCTGGGGACTGAAGCTTTCTTT. This sequence encodes CASSVRSGLGTEAFF.

This clone has a single count. V and J are TRBV5-1 and TRBJ2-2; a possible D gene is TRBD2 (6 bases). V shed 0 bases and J shed 0 bases, with 15 bases lying between them. CDR3 length: 18 amino acids. Germline-derived CDR1 and CDR2 are SGHRS and YFSETQ. In nucleotides, the CDR3 is TGCGCCAGCAGCTTGGCCCTTGGGTCTAGCGCGAACACCGGGGAGCTGTTTTTT. This translates into CASSLALGSSANTGELFF.

The chain carries TRBV6-1 and TRBJ1-4; D perhaps matches TRBD1 (6 bases). The CDR3 loop spans 16 amino acids. The germline gives CDR1 MNHNS, CDR2 SASEGT. The V end lost 3 bases, the J end lost 8 bases, and 19 bases lay between the germline ends. CDR3 coding DNA: TGTGCCAGCAGTGATAGGGGGGGGGTAGTAAGAGAAAAACTGTTTTTT. Translated: CASSDRGGVVREKLFF.

The chain carries TRBV5-1 and TRBJ1-1, with D perhaps matching TRBD1 (6 bases). Trimming pared 5 bases from V and 1 base from J, leaving 18 bases between. The CDR3 loop spans 16 amino acids. Germline V gives CDR1 SGHRS, CDR2 YFSETQ. This chain's CDR3 is CASRPNAGTQNTEAFF. The CDR3 coding sequence is TGCGCCAGCAGACCTAACGCCGGGACACAGAACACTGAAGCTTTCTTT.

This sequence joins TRBV5-1 and TRBJ1-2; D is ambiguous. This CDR3 has 16 residues. Trimming left V 4 bases short and J 8 bases short, with 24 bases between. Per the germline V gene, CDR1 is SGHRS and CDR2 is YFSETQ. CDR3 sequence: CASSDGGQALGRGYTF. As DNA, the CDR3 is TGCGCCAGCAGCGACGGTGGGCAGGCACTAGGACGAGGCTACACCTTC.

DNA of the CDR3: TGCGCCAGCAGCCAAGGGCCCGGGACACGCAAAGAGACCCAGTACTTC. Encoded protein: CASSQGPGTRKETQYF. The chain couples TRBV4-1 to TRBJ2-5, with a possible D match to TRBD1 (6 bases). In germline, CDR1 is MGHRA, CDR2 YSYEKL. Deletions cut 1 base from V and 3 bases from J, with 15 bases between. The CDR3 contains 16 residues.

The table lists this clone with a count of one. This rearrangement joins TRBV5-1 to TRBJ2-3; D is ambiguous. V lost 2 bases, J lost 0 bases, and 10 bases lay in between. CDR3 length equals 15 residues. CDR1 is SGHRS and CDR2 is YFSETQ in the germline V gene. The DNA for the CDR3 is TGCGCCAGCAGCTTCACTATCACCAGCACAGATACGCAGTATTTT. Its translation: CASSFTITSTDTQYF.

The chain carries TRBV7-9 and TRBJ2-1; the match to TRBD1 covers 9 bases. The germline V gene has CDR1 SEHNR and CDR2 FQNEAQ (reference sequence). The J segment lost 3 bases and the V segment lost 7 bases, leaving 7 bases of the junction unmatched. This CDR3 comprises 15 residues. CDR3 in amino acids: CASTTGGQGYNEQFF. CDR3 DNA: TGTGCCAGCACCACGGGGGGACAGGGCTACAATGAGCAGTTCTTC.

This chain links TRBV7-9 with TRBJ1-6; D gene ambiguous. V lost 2 bases to trimming and J lost 0 bases, with 8 bases between them. The CDR3 length is 16 residues. Germline CDR1 is SEHNR and CDR2 is FQNEAQ (reference sequence). CDR3 region: CASSLTESSYNSPLHF. CDR3 in DNA: TGTGCCAGCAGCTTAACAGAAAGCTCCTATAATTCACCCCTCCACTTT.

The chain recombines TRBV28 with TRBJ2-7, with a possible D match to TRBD1 (5 bases). The germline CDR1 and CDR2 sequences are MDHEN and SYDVKM. The length of the CDR3 is 13 residues. V was pared by 5 bases and J by 10 bases, with 18 bases between. CDR3 loop: CASSLATAGRQYF. CDR3 coding DNA: TGTGCCAGCAGTCTCGCCACGGCAGGGCGTCAGTACTTC. Together with reference TRBV28 and TRBJ2-7, the CDR3 gives the full variable domain: DVKVTQSSRYLVKRTGEKVFLECVQDMDHENMFWYRQDPGLGLRLIYFSYDVKMKEKGDIPEGYSVSREKKERFSLILESASTNQTSMYLCASSLATAGRQYFGPGTRLTVT.

This chain joins TRBV14 and TRBJ2-1; a weak D match, TRBD1 (6 bases). The germline V gene has CDR1 SGHDN and CDR2 FVKESK. The CDR3 loop spans 15 amino acids. V was trimmed by 3 bases and J by 7 bases, leaving 16 bases between them. The DNA for the CDR3 is TGTGCCAGCAGCCACGGGACAACCGGCAGTAATGAGCAGTTCTTC. This codes for CASSHGTTGSNEQFF.

V gene TRBV6-6 combines with J gene TRBJ2-7; D gene unclear. The CDR3 runs to 11 residues. Germline values: CDR1 MNHNY, CDR2 SVGAGI (reference sequence). V was clipped by 6 bases and J by 4 bases, with 7 bases between them. Here the CDR3 reads CASSPSYEQYF. The CDR3 DNA sequence: TGTGCCAGCAGCCCCAGTTACGAGCAGTACTTC.

This sequence joins TRBV27 and TRBJ1-5; 8 bases fit TRBD1. The junction had 2 bases not matched to a gene; V was cut back by 5 bases and J by 2 bases. The CDR3 runs to 14 residues. The V gene's germline CDR1 is MNHEY and CDR2 SMNVEV (reference sequence). CDR3 in amino acids: CASSPGQGNQPQHF. CDR3 in DNA: TGTGCCAGCAGTCCGGGACAGGGCAATCAGCCCCAGCATTTT.

The V gene is TRBV29-1, the J gene TRBJ2-5; the D gene is possibly TRBD1 (6 bases). The V end was cut by 5 bases, the J end by 5 bases, with 12 bases between. CDR3 length: 12 amino acids. CDR1 is SQVTM and CDR2 is ANQGSEA in the germline V gene. The CDR3 spells CSVFGQQETQYF. In nucleotides, the CDR3 is TGCAGCGTTTTCGGACAGCAGGAGACCCAGTACTTC.

The chain employs TRBV6-1 and TRBJ1-5; 8 nucleotides align to TRBD1. Germline V gene data show CDR1 as MNHNS and CDR2 as SASEGT. CDR3 length: 14 amino acids. V was pared by 10 bases and J by 5 bases, with 10 bases of the junction left unmatched. The CDR3 nucleotides read TGTGCCATCCGTGGGACAGGCCCATATCAGCCCCAGCATTTT. It specifies CAIRGTGPYQPQHF.

J is TRBJ1-1 and V is TRBV6-5; D is unclear. The CDR3 spans 14 residues. Germline V gene lookup returns CDR1 MNHEY and CDR2 SVGAGI. Trimming took off 5 bases at V and 0 bases at J, with 10 bases between the two ends. The CDR3 DNA is TGTGCCAGCAGTGAATTTACTGTGAACACTGAAGCTTTCTTT. It is translated as CASSEFTVNTEAFF.

The V gene is TRBV27, the J gene TRBJ1-2; no clear D gene. Germline V lookup: CDR1 MNHEY, CDR2 SMNVEV (reference sequence). The CDR3 loop spans 14 amino acids. The V and J ends lost 6 bases and 4 bases respectively, with 15 bases between them. The CDR3 loop reads CASSSLGAFYGYTF. CDR3 in DNA: TGTGCCAGCAGCTCTCTCGGAGCTTTCTATGGCTACACCTTC.

The chain uses TRBV7-8 and TRBJ1-5, with 7 bases fitting TRBD1. CDR1 is SGHVS and CDR2 is FQNEAQ in the germline V gene. The CDR3 consists of 16 residues. V was pared by 3 bases and J by 3 bases, with 8 bases of the junction left unmatched. The CDR3 sequence is CASSFDPGQHNQPQHF. The CDR3 DNA sequence: TGTGCCAGCAGCTTTGACCCGGGACAGCACAATCAGCCCCAGCATTTT.

The count of this clone is one. The chain combines TRBV27 with TRBJ2-1; TRBD2 matches 9 bases. After removal of 3 bases from V and 10 bases from J, the junction contained 16 bases not matched to a gene. Germline assignment: CDR1 MNHEY and CDR2 SMNVEV (reference sequence). The length of the CDR3 is 17 residues. The CDR3 bases are TGTGCCAGCAGTTTTATGGCCCCCGCGGGGGGGCCCCAGGAGCAGTTCTTC. Amino acid sequence: CASSFMAPAGGPQEQFF.

Details on this clone: Relative to the germline gene, one junction end is altered; a read error may explain this. The rearrangement links TRBV7-9 to TRBJ1-3, with D perhaps TRBD1 (6 bases). Germline lookup yields CDR1 SEHNR and CDR2 FQNEAQ (reference sequence). The CDR3 length is 17 residues. CDR3 sequence (DNA): TGTGCCAGCAGCCCGCCGGGACAACGGTCTTCTGGAAATACCATATATTTT. Its protein product is CASSPPGQRSSGNTIYF.

This clone has more than one count but fewer than ten. V and J are TRBV19 and TRBJ2-3; a weak D match, TRBD1 (7 bases). The V gene's germline CDR1 is LNHDA and CDR2 SQIVND (reference sequence). The CDR3 is 14 residues long. Trimming shortened V by 7 bases and J by 5 bases, and 16 bases separated the two germline ends. DNA for the CDR3: TGTGCCAGTAAAGAACAGGGGAGGAGAGATACGCAGTATTTT. Protein product: CASKEQGRRDTQYF. The full variable domain, rest sourced from reference TRBV19 and TRBJ2-3, is DGGITQSPKYLFRKEGQNVTLSCEQNLNHDAMYWYRQDPGQGLRLIYYSQIVNDFQKGDIAEGYSVSREKKESFPLTVTSAQKNPTAFYLCASKEQGRRDTQYFGPGTRLTVL.

This chain uses TRBV5-1 with TRBJ2-6; possibly TRBD2 for D (6 bases). The CDR3 length is 17 residues. Trimming removed 0 bases from V and 2 bases from J, with 12 bases in between. Germline values: CDR1 SGHRS, CDR2 YFSETQ. This CDR3 is CASSLVLGGTGANVLTF. CDR3 nucleotides: TGCGCCAGCAGCTTGGTTCTGGGGGGAACTGGGGCCAACGTCCTGACTTTC. The whole variable domain, filled in from reference TRBV5-1 and TRBJ2-6, reads KAGVTQTPRYLIKTRGQQVTLSCSPISGHRSVSWYQQTPGQGLQFLFEYFSETQRNKGNFPGRFSGRQFSNSRSEMNVSTLELGDSALYLCASSLVLGGTGANVLTFGAGSRLTVL.

The chain couples TRBV19 to TRBJ1-5; D is possibly TRBD1 (5 bases). Trimming removed 2 bases from V and 6 bases from J, with 17 bases in between. CDR3 size: 16 residues. Germline V gives CDR1 LNHDA, CDR2 SQIVND (reference sequence). The CDR3 DNA is TGTGCCAGTAGTATACGGGCAGGACCGCAGGGTCAGCCCCAGCATTTT. Its translation: CASSIRAGPQGQPQHF.

The rearrangement uses TRBV6-5 and TRBJ1-3; D gene unclear. The germline V gene has CDR1 MNHEY and CDR2 SVGAGI. The CDR3 has 14 residues. Trimming left V 5 bases short and J 1 base short, with 9 bases between. The CDR3 region is CASSARESGNTIYF. CDR3 DNA: TGTGCCAGCAGTGCCCGCGAATCTGGAAACACCATATATTTT.

This clone was seen just once. The chain links TRBV10-3 to TRBJ2-1, with 9 bases matching TRBD2. The CDR3 loop spans 15 amino acids. Trimming cost V 4 bases and J 7 bases; bases outside gene matches: 8. The V gene's germline CDR1 is ENHRY and CDR2 SYGVKD. The CDR3 coding sequence is TGTGCCATCAGTGCCGGTAGCGGGAGCACTAATGAGCAGTTCTTC. It specifies CAISAGSGSTNEQFF.